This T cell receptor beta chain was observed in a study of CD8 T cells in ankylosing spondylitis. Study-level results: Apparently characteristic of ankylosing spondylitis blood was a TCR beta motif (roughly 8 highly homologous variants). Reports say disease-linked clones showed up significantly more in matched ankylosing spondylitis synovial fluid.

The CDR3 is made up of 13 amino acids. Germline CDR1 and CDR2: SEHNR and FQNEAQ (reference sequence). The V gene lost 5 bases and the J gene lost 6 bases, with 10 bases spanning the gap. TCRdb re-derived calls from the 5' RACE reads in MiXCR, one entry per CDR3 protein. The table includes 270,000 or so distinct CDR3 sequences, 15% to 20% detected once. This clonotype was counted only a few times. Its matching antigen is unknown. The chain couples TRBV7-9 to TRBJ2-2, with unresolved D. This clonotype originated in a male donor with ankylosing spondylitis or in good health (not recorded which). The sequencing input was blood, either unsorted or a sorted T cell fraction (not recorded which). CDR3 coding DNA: TGTGCCAGCAGCGACGGGCCCTCCGGGGAGCTGTTTTTT. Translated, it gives CASSDGPSGELFF.